This T cell receptor (beta chain) came from a study of cytomegalovirus exposure and HLA in healthy donors. Whole-study results and caveats: For cytomegalovirus status, the classifier reportedly gave diagnoses with high specificity and sensitivity. Researchers reported in a later analysis that common viral pathogens appeared linked to several top clusters. In a later analysis, a genetic analysis reported fewer productive-TCR N-insertions in an Asian-associated ancestry cluster than the cohort average. A later analysis found that most CMV-associated TCR beta chains appeared HLA-restricted.

V lost 0 bases, J lost 8 bases, and 6 bases stayed unmatched. CDR1 and CDR2 (germline): LGHNA, YSLEER. The CDR3 is 15 residues long. It was with 60 Vbeta and 13 Jbeta primers that the PCR ran. Measured with immunoSEQ multiplex PCR; TCRdb has only the in-frame clones, and not every one. The sample yields some 130,000 clones, roughly 88% seen once. About this clone: Its matching antigen is unknown.

Sequenced sample: PBMCs. The V gene is TRBV4-3, the J gene TRBJ2-1; 8 nucleotides match TRBD1. This clonotype originated in a man aged 50-59 years in good health and CMV-seronegative. The CDR3 sequence is CASSQERTGPHEQFF. In DNA form, the CDR3 reads TGCGCCAGCAGCCAAGAACGGACAGGGCCGCATGAGCAGTTCTTC.